The 13 T cell receptor beta chains presented below share a single source sample, sequenced in a study of tumor-infiltrating lymphocytes in primary liver carcinoma. TCR beta cDNA came from about 470 ng total RNA, primed with a constant-region primer. Slightly modified ARM-PCR, run as three nested multiplex PCR rounds, produced the TCR beta libraries. Amplification in the first two PCR rounds was performed using TRBV1-TRBV30 forward primers and a C-beta reverse primer for approximately 10 cycles each. Each CDR3 protein gets one entry after TCRdb re-called the multiplex PCR reads with MiXCR. Here the sample spans 85,000 to 100,000 distinct CDR3 sequences, approximately 72% being singletons. Taking about 20-31 mg of unsorted bulk tissue, the authors co-extracted RNA and DNA. Sequenced input: tumor-adjacent normal liver tissue. These receptors all come from a man in his forties or fifties with primary liver carcinoma and hepatitis B virus infection.

Details on this clonotype: The conserved final phenylalanine or tryptophan is absent from the CDR3, which likely points to a read error. This chain uses TRBV11-2 with TRBJ2-5; D might be TRBD2 (6 bases). CDR1 is SGHAT and CDR2 is FQNNGV in the germline V gene. The CDR3 is 16 residues long. CDR3 nucleotides: TGTGCCAGTAGATCCCGGGAGTCGCGCCACCAAGAGACTCAGTACCTC. Translated, it gives CASRSRESRHQETQYL.

Of note for this clonotype: The junction differs from germline at one of its ends, possibly a read error. The chain links TRBV6-1 to TRBJ2-3, with TRBD2 matching over 8 bases. CDR3 length: 15 amino acids. Germline lookup yields CDR1 MNHNS and CDR2 SASEGT. The CDR3 reads CASRSGAGARDMQYF. CDR3 bases: TGTGCCAGCAGGTCCGGAGCGGGAGCAAGAGATATGCAGTATTTT.

With respect to this clonotype: This may come from a read error, since a much larger clone is one base off. Because the CDR3 is missing its conserved closing phenylalanine or tryptophan, this is likely a read error. V is TRBV13 and J is TRBJ1-1; 9 nucleotides line up with TRBD1. CDR3 size: 15 residues. The V segment lost 8 bases and the J segment 1 base; nucleotides outside the gene matches: 8. Per the germline V gene, CDR1 is PRHDT and CDR2 is FYEKMQ (reference sequence). CDR3 sequence (DNA): TGTGCCAGCGATAGGGGACAGGGTGCGAACACTGAAGCTTTCATT. Its translation is CASDRGQGANTEAFI.

This clonotype was recorded many times. CDR3 nucleotide sequence: TGCGCCAGCAGCTTGGGTCCGGGACGGATTCCTTACGAGCAGTACTTC. Protein sequence: CASSLGPGRIPYEQYF. The J gene is TRBJ2-7, the V gene TRBV5-1, with D perhaps assigned TRBD1 or TRBD2 (5 bases each). The CDR3 covers 16 residues. Germline CDR1 and CDR2: SGHRS and YFSETQ. The ends were cut back, 0 bases at V and 4 bases at J, with 17 bases in the middle.

With respect to this clonotype: One junction end disagrees with the germline gene, perhaps due to a read error. The chain uses TRBV13 and TRBJ2-7; D gene ambiguous. The CDR3 is 11 residues long. CDR1 PRHDT and CDR2 FYEKMQ come from the germline V gene (reference sequence). CDR3 sequence: CTSSLSGEQYF. CDR3 coding DNA: TGTACCAGCAGCTTATCGGGCGAGCAGTACTTC.

This clonotype was picked up one time. A much larger clonotype is one base distant, so this may be a read error. The CDR3, as DNA: TGCGCCAGCAGCGCCCGCTCCACGAACACTGAAGCTATCTTT. Translation: CASSARSTNTEAIF. The V call is TRBV5-1, the J call TRBJ1-1; D not certain. The CDR3 is 14 residues long. Germline lookup yields CDR1 SGHRS and CDR2 YFSETQ.

This clonotype was counted only a few times. In DNA, the CDR3 is TGTGCCAGCAGCTTAGAGGCAGGGTTCTTGTCACCCCTCCACTTT. Translating it yields CASSLEAGFLSPLHF. The V call is TRBV7-9, the J call TRBJ1-6; the D gene is possibly TRBD1 (5 bases). CDR3 length: 15 amino acids. Trimming removed 1 base at V and 10 bases at J, with 14 bases between. Germline lookup yields CDR1 SEHNR and CDR2 FQNEAQ (reference sequence).

A note on this clonotype: The junction shows a germline mismatch at one end, possibly a read error. This chain uses TRBV11-2 with TRBJ2-7, with unresolved D. Germline V gene data show CDR1 as SGHAT and CDR2 as FQNNGV. This CDR3 contains 14 residues. The CDR3 DNA reads as TGTGCCAGCATCTTAAGTGACACTCCCTACGAGCAGTACTTC. Translating gives CASILSDTPYEQYF.

This clonotype was observed a few times. A much larger clonotype is one base distant, so this may be a read error. The V call is TRBV10-3, the J call TRBJ1-2; no clear D gene. V was shortened by 5 bases and J by 4 bases, with 14 bases between the two germline ends. Looked up from germline, CDR1 is ENHRY and CDR2 is SYGVKD. This CDR3 has 14 residues. The CDR3 spells CAISKNTEGYGYTF. DNA of the CDR3: TGTGCCATCAGTAAGAATACAGAAGGCTATGGCTACACCTTC.

The chain couples TRBV11-2 to TRBJ2-7; D may be TRBD2 (5 bases). Trimming took 3 bases from V and 4 from J, leaving 16 bases between them. Germline loops: CDR1 SGHAT, CDR2 FQNNGV. The CDR3 sequence is 15 residues long. The CDR3 spells CASSLFEGFTYEQYF. The DNA for the CDR3 is TGTGCCAGCAGCTTGTTTGAGGGTTTTACTTACGAGCAGTACTTC.

This clonotype was recorded a few times. The chain joins TRBV5-1 to TRBJ2-7, with D possibly being TRBD1 (5 bases). Germline V gene lookup returns CDR1 SGHRS and CDR2 YFSETQ. The CDR3 consists of 14 residues. V lost 0 bases to trimming and J lost 2 bases, with 9 bases between them. CDR3 DNA: TGCGCCAGCAGCTTGGAGGGGTTAACCTACGAGCAGTACTTC. It specifies CASSLEGLTYEQYF.

Regarding this clonotype: This may be a read error, as it is one base from a much larger clone. V gene TRBV10-3 combines with J gene TRBJ1-5; the D is unclear. V was clipped by 6 bases and J by 0 bases, with 9 bases between them. The CDR3 is 14 amino acids. In germline, CDR1 is ENHRY, CDR2 SYGVKD. The CDR3 here is CAISLLHSNQPQHF. In nucleotides, the CDR3 is TGTGCCATCAGCCTCCTTCATAGCAATCAGCCCCAGCATTTT.

About this clonotype itself: At one of its ends the junction is not consistent with the germline gene, which may arise from a read error. V and J are TRBV5-1 and TRBJ2-3; 11 bases match TRBD2. The germline CDR1 and CDR2 sequences are SGHRS and YFSETQ. This CDR3 comprises 15 residues. CDR3: CASSTSGRDADMQYF. In DNA form, the CDR3 reads TGCGCCAGCAGCACTAGCGGGAGAGATGCAGATATGCAGTATTTT.